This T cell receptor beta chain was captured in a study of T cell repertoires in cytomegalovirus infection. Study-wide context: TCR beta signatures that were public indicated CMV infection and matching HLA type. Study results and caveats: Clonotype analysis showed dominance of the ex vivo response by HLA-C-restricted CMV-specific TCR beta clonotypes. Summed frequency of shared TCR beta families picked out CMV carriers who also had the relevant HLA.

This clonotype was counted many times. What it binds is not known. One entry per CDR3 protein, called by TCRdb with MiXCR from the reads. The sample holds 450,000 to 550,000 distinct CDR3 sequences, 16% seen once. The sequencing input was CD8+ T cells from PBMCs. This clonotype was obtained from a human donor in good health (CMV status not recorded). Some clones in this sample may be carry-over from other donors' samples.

The CDR3 reads CASSPLLAGVGGELFF. The CDR3 nucleotides read TGTGCCAGCAGTCCTCTCCTGGCGGGAGTCGGCGGGGAGCTGTTTTTT. This chain links TRBV28 with TRBJ2-2; 7 bases are shared with TRBD2. The CDR3 spans 16 residues. Unmatched junction bases numbered 13, after V lost 5 bases and J lost 7 bases. Germline assignment: CDR1 MDHEN and CDR2 SYDVKM. The complete variable domain, with remaining parts taken from reference TRBV28 and TRBJ2-2, reads DVKVTQSSRYLVKRTGEKVFLECVQDMDHENMFWYRQDPGLGLRLIYFSYDVKMKEKGDIPEGYSVSREKKERFSLILESASTNQTSMYLCASSPLLAGVGGELFFGEGSRLTVL.